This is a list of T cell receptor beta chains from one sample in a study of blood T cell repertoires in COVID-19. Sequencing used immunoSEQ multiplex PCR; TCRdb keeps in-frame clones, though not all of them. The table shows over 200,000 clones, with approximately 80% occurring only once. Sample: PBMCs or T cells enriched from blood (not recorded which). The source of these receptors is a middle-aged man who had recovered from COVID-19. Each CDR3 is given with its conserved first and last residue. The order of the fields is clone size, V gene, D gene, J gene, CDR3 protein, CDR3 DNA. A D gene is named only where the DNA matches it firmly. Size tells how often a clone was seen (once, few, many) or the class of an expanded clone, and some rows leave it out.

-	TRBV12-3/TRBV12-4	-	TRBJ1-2	CASSLMTAHGYTF	TGTGCCAGCAGTTTAATGACAGCTCATGGCTACACCTTC
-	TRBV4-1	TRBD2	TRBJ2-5	CASSQGQPTSGVQTQYF	TGCGCCAGCAGCCAAGGTCAACCGACTAGCGGGGTACAGACCCAGTACTTC
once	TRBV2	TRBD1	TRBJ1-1	CASSEGQGANTEAFF	TGTGCCAGCAGTGAAGGACAGGGGGCGAACACTGAAGCTTTCTTT
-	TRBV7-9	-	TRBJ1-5	CASSLARLGGNQPQHF	TGTGCCAGCAGCTTAGCCCGGCTCGGAGGCAATCAGCCCCAGCATTTT
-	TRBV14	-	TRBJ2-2	CASSQDMTGELFF	TGTGCCAGCAGTCAAGACATGACCGGGGAGCTGTTTTTT
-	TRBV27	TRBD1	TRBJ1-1	CASSLSRFPTGGPTEAFF	TGTGCCAGCAGTTTAAGTCGTTTCCCGACAGGGGGACCCACTGAAGCTTTCTTT
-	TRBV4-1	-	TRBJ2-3	CASSQQGTDTQYF	TGCGCCAGCAGCCAACAGGGCACAGATACGCAGTATTTT
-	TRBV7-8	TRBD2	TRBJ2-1	CASSPSGGPYNEQFF	TGTGCCAGCAGCCCTAGCGGGGGACCTTACAATGAGCAGTTCTTC
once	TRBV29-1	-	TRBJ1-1	CSVVGPGVNTEAFF	TGCAGCGTTGTGGGTCCAGGGGTGAACACTGAAGCTTTCTTT
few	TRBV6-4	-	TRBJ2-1	CASSDRENEQFF	TGTGCCAGCAGTGACAGAGAGAATGAGCAGTTCTTC
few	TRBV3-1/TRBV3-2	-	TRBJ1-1	CASSYSGETEAFF	TGTGCCAGCTCGTACTCAGGGGAGACTGAAGCTTTCTTT
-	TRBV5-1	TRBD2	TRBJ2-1	CASSYPGTSGGARDEQFF	TGCGCCAGCAGTTATCCCGGGACTAGCGGGGGGGCCAGGGATGAGCAGTTCTTC
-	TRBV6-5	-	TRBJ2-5	CASSYSGRVETQYF	TGTGCCAGCAGTTACTCGGGCAGGGTAGAGACCCAGTACTTC
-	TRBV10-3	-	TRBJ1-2	CAISADGGGYTF	TGTGCCATCAGCGCGGACGGGGGGGGCTACACCTTC
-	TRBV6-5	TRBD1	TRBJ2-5	CASSQGQARGETQYF	TGTGCCAGCAGTCAGGGACAGGCGAGAGGGGAGACCCAGTACTTC
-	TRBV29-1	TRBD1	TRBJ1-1	CSVGTGALAFF	TGCAGCGTTGGGACAGGGGCATTGGCTTTCTTT
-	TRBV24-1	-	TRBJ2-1	CATSPSGGPNEQFF	TGTGCCACCAGTCCCTCCGGGGGGCCGAATGAGCAGTTCTTC
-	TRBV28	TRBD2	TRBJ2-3	CASRTSGSTDTQYF	TGTGCCAGCAGGACTAGCGGGAGCACAGATACGCAGTATTTT
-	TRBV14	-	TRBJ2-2	CASSQGQQGNTGELFF	TGTGCCAGCAGCCAAGGGCAACAGGGGAACACCGGGGAGCTGTTTTTT
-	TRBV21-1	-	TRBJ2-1	CASLRNGLAVIYNEQFF	TGTGCCAGCCTCAGGAATGGTCTAGCGGTTATCTACAATGAGCAGTTCTTC
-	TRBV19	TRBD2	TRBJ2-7	CASSISGASSYEQYF	TGTGCCAGTAGTATAAGCGGGGCGAGCTCCTACGAGCAGTACTTC
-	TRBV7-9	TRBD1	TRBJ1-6	CASSRGTGVLGDPLHF	TGTGCCAGCAGCCGCGGGACAGGCGTTCTTGGAGATCCCCTCCACTTT
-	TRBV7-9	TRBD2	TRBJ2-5	CASSGLGRGETQYF	TGTGCCAGCAGCGGACTAGGACGGGGAGAGACCCAGTACTTC
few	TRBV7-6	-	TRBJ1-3	CASKQESSGNTIYF	TGTGCCAGCAAGCAAGAGAGCTCTGGAAACACCATATATTTT
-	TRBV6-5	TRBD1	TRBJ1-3	CASSPWTGKGYTIYF	TGTGCCAGCAGTCCCTGGACAGGGAAGGGGTACACCATATATTTT
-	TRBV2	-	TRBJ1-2	CASRLDSGGYTF	TGTGCCAGCAGGCTTGACTCGGGGGGCTACACCTTC
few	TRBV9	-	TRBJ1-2	CASSPPPQIDPYGYTF	TGTGCCAGCAGCCCGCCCCCGCAGATTGATCCCTATGGCTACACCTTC